The present entry profiles one T cell receptor beta chain with its context. This clone's antigen is unknown. It has no much larger one-base neighbor in the sample; base qualities were not kept. For deep sequencing, PBMC libraries mostly used around 470 ng of input genomic DNA, with six replicates for each sample. TCRbeta libraries were prepared with the immunoSEQ hsTCRbeta kit according to the manufacturer's instructions. The finished libraries were brought together in one pool at approximately 3 nM, which was then read using an Illumina NovaSeq 6000 S4 flow cell. Concerning the study's data processing: The immunoSEQ Analyzer handled quality control and preprocessing of the raw data. The analysis was restricted to productive rearrangements, with each unique CDR3 amino acid sequence defining a clonotype. Repertoire clonality was estimated as the Gini-Simpson index, which was computed with the R package tcR. Student's t test was used to compare Gini indices, while Pearson correlation assessed associations with tumor size change. What TCRdb holds here is the immuneACCESS table cut down to in-frame rearrangements. Part of the clones is not present; checked against another copy, under half of the missing clones reflect an unresolved V gene, and the others are unexplained. V, J and clone size derive from that table, while D and trimming were established from the DNA sequence. Recorded for this sample are 16,000 or so clones; about 61% of them occurred a single time. Jointly, the top ten make up roughly 2.8% of the sample.

The source of the sample is a study of neoadjuvant anti-PD-1 for oral cavity cancer (dated by TCRdb to about 2021). Some background on the complete study: Before curative-intent surgical resection, most patients were given three to four biweekly doses of nivolumab at 3 mg/kg. A fourth nivolumab dose was given around day 43 to patients without progression, and definitive surgical resection was performed in those patients on days 50-56. The parent correlative cohort had about a dozen patients and a response rate of about 31%. Under RECIST 1.1, patients with complete response, partial response or stable disease were classed as responders, and patients with progression were classed as non-responders. The study at large found these results: Higher pretreatment blood Treg/Th17 ratios correlated with both higher pretreatment blood TCRbeta clonality and lower post-treatment tumor TCRbeta clonality. Only a few patients per response group were included in the TCR analyses, and larger cohorts for validation were called for by the authors. Within PBMCs, T cell clonality (Gini index) was significantly higher in non-responders than responders after neoadjuvant nivolumab.

The time point label for this specimen denotes: before neoadjuvant nivolumab. Patients were newly diagnosed with stage II-IVA oral cavity squamous cell carcinoma and had received no prior systemic or radiation treatment. The cohort was made up of patients with locally advanced, HPV-negative oral cavity squamous cell carcinoma. No culture maintenance or expansion was done, as the peripheral blood mononuclear cells went straight to analysis. Samples came from a longitudinal correlative study of a single-arm phase II trial of neoadjuvant nivolumab in oral cavity squamous cell carcinoma. Subject-matched pre- and post-treatment PBMCs and tumors from three responders and three non-responders underwent genomic DNA-based TCRbeta sequencing. Peripheral blood mononuclear cells were collected before nivolumab treatment and again after treatment, at the time of surgery. Genomic DNA was isolated from PBMCs using the Maxwell RSC DNA from Cells kit.

The sequences come from PBMCs, collected before nivolumab (anti-PD-1) treatment. The clonotype originates from a person between 40 and 85 years old with oral cavity squamous cell carcinoma.

The bases read TGTGCCAGCAGTGAAAGGGGGGTGGGCTACACCTTC. It codes for CASSERGVGYTF. The sequence joins TRBV6-1 to TRBJ1-2; a tentative D match to TRBD1 spans 6 bases. There are 12 amino acids in the CDR3, from cysteine to phenylalanine inclusive. Here the CDR3 DNA is all that survives: 36 bases in frame from base 1. The germline V gene gives CDR1 as MNHNS and CDR2 as SASEGT. Trimming removed 2 bases from V and 8 bases from J, leaving 9 bases between the germline ends.